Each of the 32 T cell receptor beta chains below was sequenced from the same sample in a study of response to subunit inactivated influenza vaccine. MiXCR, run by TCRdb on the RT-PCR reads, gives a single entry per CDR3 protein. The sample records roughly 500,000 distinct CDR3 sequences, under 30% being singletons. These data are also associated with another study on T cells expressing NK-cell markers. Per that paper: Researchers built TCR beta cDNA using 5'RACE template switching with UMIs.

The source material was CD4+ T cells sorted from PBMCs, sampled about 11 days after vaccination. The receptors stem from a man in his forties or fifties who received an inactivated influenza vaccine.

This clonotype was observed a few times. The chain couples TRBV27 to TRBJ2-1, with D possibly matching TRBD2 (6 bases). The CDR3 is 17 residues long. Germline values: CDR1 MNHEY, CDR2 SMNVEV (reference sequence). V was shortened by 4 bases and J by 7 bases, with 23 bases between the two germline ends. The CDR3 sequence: CASSYFSGPTNKNEQFF. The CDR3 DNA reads TGTGCCAGCAGTTACTTTAGCGGTCCCACTAACAAAAATGAGCAGTTCTTC.

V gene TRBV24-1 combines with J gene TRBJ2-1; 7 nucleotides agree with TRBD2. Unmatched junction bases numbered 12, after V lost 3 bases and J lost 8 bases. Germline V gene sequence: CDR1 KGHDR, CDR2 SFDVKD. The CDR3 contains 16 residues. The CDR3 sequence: CATSDQSGAWVDEQFF. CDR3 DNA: TGTGCCACCAGTGATCAAAGCGGGGCTTGGGTCGATGAGCAGTTCTTC.

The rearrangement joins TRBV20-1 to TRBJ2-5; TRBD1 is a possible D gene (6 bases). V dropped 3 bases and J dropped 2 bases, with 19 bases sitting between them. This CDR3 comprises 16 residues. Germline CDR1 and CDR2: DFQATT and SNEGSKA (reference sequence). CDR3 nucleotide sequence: TGCAGTGCTAGTGCCCTCCGGGACACTCAACAAGAGACCCAGTACTTC. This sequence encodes CSASALRDTQQETQYF.

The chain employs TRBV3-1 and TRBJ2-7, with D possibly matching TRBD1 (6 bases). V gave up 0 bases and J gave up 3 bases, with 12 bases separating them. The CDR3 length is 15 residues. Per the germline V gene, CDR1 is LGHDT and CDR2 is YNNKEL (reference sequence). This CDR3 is CASSQDLGAYYEQYF. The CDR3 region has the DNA TGTGCCAGCAGCCAAGATCTGGGGGCGTACTACGAGCAGTACTTC.

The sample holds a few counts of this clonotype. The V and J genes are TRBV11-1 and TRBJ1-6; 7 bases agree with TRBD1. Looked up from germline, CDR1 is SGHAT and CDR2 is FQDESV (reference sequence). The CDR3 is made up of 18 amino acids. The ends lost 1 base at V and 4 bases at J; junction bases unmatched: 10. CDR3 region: CASSLVVSRGSYNSPLHF. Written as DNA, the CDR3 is TGTGCCAGCAGCTTAGTTGTTTCCAGGGGGTCTTATAATTCACCCCTCCACTTT.

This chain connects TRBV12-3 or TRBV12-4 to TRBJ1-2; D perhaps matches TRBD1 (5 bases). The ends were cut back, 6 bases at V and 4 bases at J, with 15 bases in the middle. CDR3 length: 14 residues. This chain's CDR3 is CASSFIDSAYGYTF. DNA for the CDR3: TGTGCCAGCAGCTTTATAGACAGCGCCTATGGCTACACCTTC.

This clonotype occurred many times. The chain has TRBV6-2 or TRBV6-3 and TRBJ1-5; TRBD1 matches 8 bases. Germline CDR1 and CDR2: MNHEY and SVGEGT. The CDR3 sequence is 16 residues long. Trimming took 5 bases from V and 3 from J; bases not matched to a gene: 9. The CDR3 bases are TGTGCCAGCAGTCACGGGACAGGTGGTGCCAATCAGCCCCAGCATTTT. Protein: CASSHGTGGANQPQHF.

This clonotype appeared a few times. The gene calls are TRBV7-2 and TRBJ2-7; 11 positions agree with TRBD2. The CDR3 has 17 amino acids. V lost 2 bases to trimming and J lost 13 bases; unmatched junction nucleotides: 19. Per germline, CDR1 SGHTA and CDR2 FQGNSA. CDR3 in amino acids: CASSLPIDSGRATRIYF. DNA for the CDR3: TGTGCCAGCAGCTTACCCATAGATAGCGGGAGGGCTACCCGAATATACTTC.

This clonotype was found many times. CDR3: CASSREGQSYEQYF. The CDR3 nucleotides are TGCGCCAGCAGCCGAGAGGGACAGAGCTACGAGCAGTACTTC. This rearrangement joins TRBV5-1 to TRBJ2-7; 7 bases map to TRBD1. The ends lost 4 bases at V and 3 bases at J; junction bases unmatched: 7. CDR1 and CDR2 (germline): SGHRS, YFSETQ. CDR3 length: 14 residues.

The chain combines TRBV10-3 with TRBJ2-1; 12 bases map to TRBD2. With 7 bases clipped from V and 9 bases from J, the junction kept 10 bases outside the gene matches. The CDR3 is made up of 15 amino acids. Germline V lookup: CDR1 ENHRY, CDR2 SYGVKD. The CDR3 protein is CAIKASGGVLTEQFF. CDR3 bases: TGTGCCATCAAGGCTAGCGGGGGGGTCCTCACTGAGCAGTTCTTC.

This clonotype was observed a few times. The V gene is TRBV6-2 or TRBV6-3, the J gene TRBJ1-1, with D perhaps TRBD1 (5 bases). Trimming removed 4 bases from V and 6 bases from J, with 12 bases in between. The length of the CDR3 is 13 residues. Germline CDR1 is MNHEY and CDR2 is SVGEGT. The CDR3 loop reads CASSSPQGSEAFF. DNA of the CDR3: TGTGCCAGCAGTTCGCCTCAGGGCTCTGAAGCTTTCTTT.

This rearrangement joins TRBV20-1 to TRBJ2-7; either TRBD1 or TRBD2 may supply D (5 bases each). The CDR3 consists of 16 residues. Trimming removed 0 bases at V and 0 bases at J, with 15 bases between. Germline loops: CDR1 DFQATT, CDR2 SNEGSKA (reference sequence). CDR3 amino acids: CSARDPGTGSSYEQYF. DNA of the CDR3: TGCAGTGCTAGAGACCCCGGGACGGGAAGCTCCTACGAGCAGTACTTC.

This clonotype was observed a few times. The CDR3 loop is CASSMGFGNTEAFF. CDR3 DNA sequence: TGTGCCAGCAGCATGGGCTTCGGGAACACTGAAGCTTTCTTT. The chain employs TRBV3-1 and TRBJ1-1; D call uncertain. CDR3 length: 14 residues. Germline lookup yields CDR1 LGHDT and CDR2 YNNKEL (reference sequence). V was trimmed by 5 bases and J by 1 base, leaving 11 bases between them. Variable domain in full (rest from reference TRBV3-1 and TRBJ1-1): DTAVSQTPKYLVTQMGNDKSIKCEQNLGHDTMYWYKQDSKKFLKIMFSYNNKELIINETVPNRFSPKSPDKAHLNLHINSLELGDSAVYFCASSMGFGNTEAFFGQGTRLTVV.

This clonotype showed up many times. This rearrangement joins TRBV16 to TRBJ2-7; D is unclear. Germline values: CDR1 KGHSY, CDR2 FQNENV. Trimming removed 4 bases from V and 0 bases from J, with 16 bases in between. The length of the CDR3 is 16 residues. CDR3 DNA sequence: TGTGCCAGCAGCCTCTCGCTGGGGTTAAGCTCCTACGAGCAGTACTTC. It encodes CASSLSLGLSSYEQYF.

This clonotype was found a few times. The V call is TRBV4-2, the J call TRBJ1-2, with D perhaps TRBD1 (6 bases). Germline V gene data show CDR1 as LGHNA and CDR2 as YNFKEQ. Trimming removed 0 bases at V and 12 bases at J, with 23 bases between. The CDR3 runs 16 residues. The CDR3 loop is CASSQDQRAQGRVNTF. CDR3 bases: TGTGCCAGCAGCCAAGATCAGAGGGCACAGGGTAGGGTCAACACCTTC.

As DNA, the CDR3 is TGTGCCAGCAGACCAGGACAGCTAAATCAGCCCCAGCATTTT. It encodes CASRPGQLNQPQHF. The chain has TRBV28 and TRBJ1-5; maybe TRBD1 (6 bases). V lost 6 bases and J 4 bases, leaving 13 bases between the germline ends. The CDR3 covers 14 residues. Germline V gene sequence: CDR1 MDHEN, CDR2 SYDVKM.

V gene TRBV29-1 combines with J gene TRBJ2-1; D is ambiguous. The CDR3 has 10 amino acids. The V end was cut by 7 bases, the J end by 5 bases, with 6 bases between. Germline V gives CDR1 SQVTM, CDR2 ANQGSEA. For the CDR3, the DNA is TGCAGCGCCAGGAACAATGAGCAGTTCTTC. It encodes CSARNNEQFF.

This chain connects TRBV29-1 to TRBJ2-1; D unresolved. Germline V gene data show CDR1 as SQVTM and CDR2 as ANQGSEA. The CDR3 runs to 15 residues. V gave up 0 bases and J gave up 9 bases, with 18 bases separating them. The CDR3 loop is CSVEDLRYSYSEQFF. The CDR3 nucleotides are TGCAGCGTTGAAGATTTGAGGTACTCTTATAGTGAGCAGTTCTTC.

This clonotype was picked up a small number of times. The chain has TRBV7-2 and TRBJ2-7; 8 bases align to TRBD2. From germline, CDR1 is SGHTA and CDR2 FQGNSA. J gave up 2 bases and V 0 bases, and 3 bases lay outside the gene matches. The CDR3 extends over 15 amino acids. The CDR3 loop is CASSLAVSGAYEQYF. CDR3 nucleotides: TGTGCCAGCAGCTTAGCGGTTAGCGGGGCCTACGAGCAGTACTTC.

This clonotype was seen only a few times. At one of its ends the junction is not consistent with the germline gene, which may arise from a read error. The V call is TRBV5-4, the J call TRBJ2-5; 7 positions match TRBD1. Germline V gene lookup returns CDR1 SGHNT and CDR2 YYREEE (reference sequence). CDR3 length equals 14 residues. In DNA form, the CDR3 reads TGTGCCAGCACCTTGGGTAGGGGGCTGGAGACCCAGTACTTC. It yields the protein CASTLGRGLETQYF.

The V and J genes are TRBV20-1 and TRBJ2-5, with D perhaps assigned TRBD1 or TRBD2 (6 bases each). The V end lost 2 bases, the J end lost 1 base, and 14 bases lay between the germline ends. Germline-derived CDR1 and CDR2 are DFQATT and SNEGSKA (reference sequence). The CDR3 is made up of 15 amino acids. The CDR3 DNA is TGCAGTGCTAGAAGGGGGGAGGTAGTCCAAGAGACCCAGTACTTC. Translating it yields CSARRGEVVQETQYF.

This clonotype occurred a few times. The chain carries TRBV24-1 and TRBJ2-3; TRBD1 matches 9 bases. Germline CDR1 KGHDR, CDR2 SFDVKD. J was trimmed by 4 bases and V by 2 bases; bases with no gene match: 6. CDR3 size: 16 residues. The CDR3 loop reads CATSDSWTGVADTQYF. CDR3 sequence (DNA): TGTGCCACCAGTGATTCATGGACAGGGGTGGCAGATACGCAGTATTTT.

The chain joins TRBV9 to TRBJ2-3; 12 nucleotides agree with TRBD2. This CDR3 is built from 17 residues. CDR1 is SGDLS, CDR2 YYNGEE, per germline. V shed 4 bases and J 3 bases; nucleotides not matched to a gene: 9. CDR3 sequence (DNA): TGTGCCAGCAGCCCCCGACTAGCGGGAGTACGGACAGATACGCAGTATTTT. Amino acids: CASSPRLAGVRTDTQYF.

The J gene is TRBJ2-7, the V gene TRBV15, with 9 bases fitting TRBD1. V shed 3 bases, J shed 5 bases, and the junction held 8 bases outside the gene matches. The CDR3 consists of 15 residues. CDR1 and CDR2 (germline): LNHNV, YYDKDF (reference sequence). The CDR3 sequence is CATSRAGTGRNEQYF. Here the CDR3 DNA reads TGTGCCACCAGCAGGGCCGGGACAGGGAGGAACGAGCAGTACTTC.

CDR3 loop: CASSSKGRVNEQFF. The CDR3 DNA is TGTGCCAGCAGTTCGAAGGGCCGCGTCAATGAGCAGTTCTTC. This sequence joins TRBV28 and TRBJ2-1; no clear D gene. Trimming took off 4 bases at V and 6 bases at J, with 13 bases between the two ends. The germline CDR1 and CDR2 sequences are MDHEN and SYDVKM. The CDR3 has 14 amino acids. Drawing the rest from reference TRBV28 and TRBJ2-1, the complete variable domain is DVKVTQSSRYLVKRTGEKVFLECVQDMDHENMFWYRQDPGLGLRLIYFSYDVKMKEKGDIPEGYSVSREKKERFSLILESASTNQTSMYLCASSSKGRVNEQFFGPGTRLTVL.

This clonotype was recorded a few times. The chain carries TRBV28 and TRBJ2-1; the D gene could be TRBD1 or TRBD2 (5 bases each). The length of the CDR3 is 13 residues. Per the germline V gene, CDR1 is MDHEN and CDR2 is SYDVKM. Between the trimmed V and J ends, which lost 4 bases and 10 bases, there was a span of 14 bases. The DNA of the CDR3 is TGTGCCAGCAGTTCGCCAGGGCCGGGAGAGCAGTTCTTC. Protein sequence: CASSSPGPGEQFF.

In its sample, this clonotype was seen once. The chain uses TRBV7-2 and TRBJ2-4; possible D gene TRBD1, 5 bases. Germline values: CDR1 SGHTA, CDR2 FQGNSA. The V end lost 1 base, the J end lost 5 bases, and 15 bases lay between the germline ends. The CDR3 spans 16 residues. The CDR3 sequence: CASSLEVYQGQNIQYF. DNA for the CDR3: TGTGCCAGCAGCTTAGAGGTATATCAGGGCCAAAACATTCAGTACTTC. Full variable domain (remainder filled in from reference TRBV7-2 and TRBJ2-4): GAGVSQSPSNKVTEKGKDVELRCDPISGHTALYWYRQSLGQGLEFLIYFQGNSAPDKSGLPSDRFSAERTGGSVSTLTIQRTQQEDSAVYLCASSLEVYQGQNIQYFGAGTRLSVL.

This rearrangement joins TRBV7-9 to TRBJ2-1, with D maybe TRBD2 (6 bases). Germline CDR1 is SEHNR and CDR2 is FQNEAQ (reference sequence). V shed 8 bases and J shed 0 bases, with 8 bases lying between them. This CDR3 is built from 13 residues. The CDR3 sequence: CASRESSYNEQFF. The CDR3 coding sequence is TGTGCCAGCCGGGAGAGCTCCTACAATGAGCAGTTCTTC.

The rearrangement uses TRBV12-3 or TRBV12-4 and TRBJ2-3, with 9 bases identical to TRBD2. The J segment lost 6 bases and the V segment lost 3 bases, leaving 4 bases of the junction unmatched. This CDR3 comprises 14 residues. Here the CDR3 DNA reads TGTGCCAGCAGTTTCCTCAGCGGGAGGGATACGCAGTATTTT. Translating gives CASSFLSGRDTQYF.

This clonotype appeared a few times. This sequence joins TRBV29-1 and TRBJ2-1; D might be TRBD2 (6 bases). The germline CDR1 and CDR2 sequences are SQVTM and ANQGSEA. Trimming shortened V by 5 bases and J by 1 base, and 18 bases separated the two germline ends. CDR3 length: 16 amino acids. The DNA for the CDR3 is TGCAGCGTTCTAAACACCTGGGGGAGGTCCTACAATGAGCAGTTCTTC. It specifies CSVLNTWGRSYNEQFF.

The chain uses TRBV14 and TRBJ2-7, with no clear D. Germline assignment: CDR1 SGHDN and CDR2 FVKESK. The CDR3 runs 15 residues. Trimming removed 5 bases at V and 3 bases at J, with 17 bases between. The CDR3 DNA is TGTGCCAGCAGCATGGGCCTTGGAGCGTACTACGAGCAGTACTTC. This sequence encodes CASSMGLGAYYEQYF.

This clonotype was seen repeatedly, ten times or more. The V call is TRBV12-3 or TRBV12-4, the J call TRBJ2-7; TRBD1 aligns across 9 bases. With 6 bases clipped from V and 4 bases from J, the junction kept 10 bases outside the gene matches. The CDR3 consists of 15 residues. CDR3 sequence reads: CASSQTGGSFYEQYF. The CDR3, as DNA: TGTGCCAGCAGCCAAACAGGGGGCTCCTTTTACGAGCAGTACTTC.